One T cell receptor beta chain is described in this entry. The source of the sample is a study of T cells in Graves' hyperthyroidism and ophthalmopathy. The CDR3 is 12 residues long. CDR1 is DFQATT and CDR2 is SNEGSKA in the germline V gene (reference sequence). Trimming left V 6 bases short and J 9 bases short, with 15 bases between. TCR beta CDR3 regions were amplified from RNA. HTBI primers were employed in a first-round RT-PCR of the TCR CDR3. TCRdb fed the multiplex PCR reads into MiXCR, producing one record per CDR3 protein. The sample lists around 270,000 distinct CDR3 sequences; roughly 18% were seen once.

The sequencing sample was made of blood. This receptor was obtained from a man aged 50-59 years with Graves' ophthalmopathy. The V gene is TRBV20-1, the J gene TRBJ2-1, with unresolved D. This CDR3 reads CSAPDLLLEQFF. CDR3 coding DNA: TGCAGTGCCCCGGACCTCCTTCTTGAGCAGTTCTTC.